The T cell receptor (beta chain) described here comes from a study of vaccination and CD4 T cells after COVID-19. Study background: Post-diagnosis, post-COVID samples were collected after a median around 100 days, ranging 35 to 161.

Described treatment: roughly nine-day PBMC culture with coronavirus spike peptide pools or control peptides (ViraFEST assay). The V end was cut by 6 bases, the J end by 1 base, with 12 bases between. The length of the CDR3 is 14 residues. Cultured CD4+ T-cell DNA underwent Oncomine TCR Beta short-read sequencing. One entry per CDR3 protein results from TCRdb running MiXCR on the PCR reads. This table holds more than 11,000 distinct CDR3 sequences, roughly 50% found once. Details on this clonotype: Its antigen remains unidentified.

The TCR originated in a human donor who had recovered from COVID-19. The chain links TRBV12-3 or TRBV12-4 to TRBJ1-1; possibly TRBD1 for D (6 bases). Sequenced: CD4+ T cells from blood, cultured in vitro. CDR3 loop: CASRRGAGNTEAFF. In DNA, the CDR3 is TGTGCCAGCAGAAGGGGGGCCGGGAACACTGAAGCTTTCTTT.